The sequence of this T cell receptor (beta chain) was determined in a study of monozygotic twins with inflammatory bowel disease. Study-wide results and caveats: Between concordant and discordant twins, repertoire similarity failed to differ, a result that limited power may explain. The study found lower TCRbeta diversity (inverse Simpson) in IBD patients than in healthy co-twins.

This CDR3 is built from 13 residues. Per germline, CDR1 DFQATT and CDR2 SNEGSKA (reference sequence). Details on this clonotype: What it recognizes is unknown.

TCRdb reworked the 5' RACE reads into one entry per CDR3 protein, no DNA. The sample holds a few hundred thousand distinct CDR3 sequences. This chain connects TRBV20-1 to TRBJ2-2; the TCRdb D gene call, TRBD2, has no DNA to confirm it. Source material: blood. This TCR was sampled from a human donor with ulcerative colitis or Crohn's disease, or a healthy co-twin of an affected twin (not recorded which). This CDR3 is CALAGENTGELFF.